Here is one T cell receptor beta chain with its context. Antigen unknown. The data stem from a study of graft-versus-host responses after intestinal transplantation. The overall study: Multivisceral, liver-intestinal, or isolated intestinal transplants were received by the recipients. All recipients got anti-thymocyte globulin induction, then tacrolimus and steroids for 3 to 4 years.

The germline V gene has CDR1 KGHSH and CDR2 LQKENI. The CDR3 is 15 residues long. V lost 6 bases, J lost 1 base, and 5 bases stayed unmatched. Study-level points and caveats: Individuals who had graft-donor T cell macrochimerism had allografts that showed high graft-versus-host to host-versus-graft clonal ratios. Recipient marrow showed GvH clones, some seen first in ileum or blood.

The repertoire was sequenced with immunoSEQ multiplex PCR; TCRdb's copy has only in-frame clones and lacks some. The table shows 75,000 to 100,000 clones, with roughly 80% occurring only once. The TCR comes from a human donor who received an intestinal transplant. The chain is built from TRBV18 and TRBJ1-5; 8 bases map to TRBD1. Here the sequenced sample was unstimulated CD8+ T cells sorted from spleen or lymph node cells, taken before intestinal transplant. The CDR3 loop reads CASSVRDRSNQPQHF. The CDR3, as DNA: TGTGCCAGCTCCGTCCGGGACAGGAGCAATCAGCCCCAGCATTTT. Looking up the rest from reference TRBV18 and TRBJ1-5 gives the full variable domain: NAGVMQNPRHLVRRRGQEARLRCSPMKGHSHVYWYRQLPEEGLKFMVYLQKENIIDESGMPKERFSAEFPKEGPSILRIQQVVRGDSAAYFCASSVRDRSNQPQHFGDGTRLSIL.